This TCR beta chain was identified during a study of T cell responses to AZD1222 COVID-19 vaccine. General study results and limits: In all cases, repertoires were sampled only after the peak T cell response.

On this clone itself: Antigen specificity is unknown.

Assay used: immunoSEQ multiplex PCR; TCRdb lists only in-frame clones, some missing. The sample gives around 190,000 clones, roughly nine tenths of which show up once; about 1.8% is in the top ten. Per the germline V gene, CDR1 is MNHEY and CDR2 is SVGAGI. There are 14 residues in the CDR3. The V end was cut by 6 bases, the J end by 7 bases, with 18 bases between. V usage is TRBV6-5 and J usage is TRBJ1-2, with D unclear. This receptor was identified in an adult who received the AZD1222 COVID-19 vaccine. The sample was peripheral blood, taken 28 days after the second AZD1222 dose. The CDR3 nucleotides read TGTGCCAGCAGCCAACCCGGAAATAAGGTTGGCTACACCTTC. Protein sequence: CASSQPGNKVGYTF.